Following are 4 T cell receptor beta chains from one sample sequenced in a study of CDR3 diversity in severe acne. One entry per CDR3 protein results from TCRdb running MiXCR on the PCR reads. The sample gives around 100,000 distinct CDR3 sequences, 45% to 60% of which show up once; around 12% is in the top ten. Sequencing input: blood. The receptors originated from a male donor with acne.

By share of the sample, this clonotype is medium-sized. The rearrangement links TRBV5-1 to TRBJ2-7; D is perhaps TRBD1 (5 bases). CDR3 length: 15 residues. V lost 0 bases and J lost 2, with 12 bases in between. Germline V gives CDR1 SGHRS, CDR2 YFSETQ. The CDR3 reads CASSLDTGFTYEQYF. The CDR3 DNA sequence: TGCGCCAGCAGCTTGGATACAGGTTTTACCTACGAGCAGTACTTC.

This rearrangement joins TRBV29-1 to TRBJ2-7; D perhaps matches TRBD1 (6 bases). Germline-derived CDR1 and CDR2 are SQVTM and ANQGSEA. The V and J ends lost 4 bases and 6 bases respectively, with 22 bases between them. This CDR3 is built from 15 residues. For the CDR3, the DNA is TGCAGCGTTGTAGCGACAGGACATTACCTGGGCGAGCAGTACTTC. Translation gives CSVVATGHYLGEQYF.

The sample holds many counts of this clonotype. CDR3 protein: CASSFKGQGKETQYF. The DNA for the CDR3 is TGTGCCAGCAGTTTTAAGGGACAGGGAAAAGAGACCCAGTACTTC. V and J are TRBV7-9 and TRBJ2-5; 9 bases are shared with TRBD1. In germline, CDR1 is SEHNR, CDR2 FQNEAQ (reference sequence). J gave up 3 bases and V 6 bases, and 8 bases lay outside the gene matches. The CDR3 contains 15 residues.

This clonotype was seen ten or more times. The chain links TRBV25-1 to TRBJ1-6, with D uncertain. The CDR3 is made up of 13 amino acids. Germline CDR1 and CDR2: MGHDK and SYGVNS. V gave up 1 base and J gave up 7 bases, with 5 bases separating them. The CDR3 is CASSEFGNSPLHF. CDR3 DNA sequence: TGTGCCAGCAGTGAATTTGGCAATTCACCCCTCCACTTT.